These 23 T cell receptor beta chains were sequenced from one sample in a study of T cell clusters in autoimmune cytopenias (dated by TCRdb to between 2017 and 2020). Sequenced on an Illumina MiSeq. TRB rearrangements were amplified by multiplex PCR following a touch-down protocol, with the TRB-A and TRB-B primer pools mixed in one tube. The reads went through TCRdb reprocessing, and each CDR3 protein sequence gets one entry with no DNA. The sample's records list under 7,500 distinct CDR3 sequences. Around 59% of the sample is taken by the ten largest. Each sample's TRB amplification started from around 230 ng of peripheral blood genomic DNA, which corresponds to some 36,000 genome equivalents. The sample also formed part of further work on T cell repertoires in aging, cancer and after chemotherapy.

Material for sequencing was peripheral blood. The receptors here all came from a human donor in good health.

V usage is TRBV6-6 and J usage is TRBJ2-1; TCRdb lists TRBD2, though no DNA is available to test this call. CDR1 MNHNY and CDR2 SVGAGI come from the germline V gene (reference sequence). The CDR3 has 17 amino acids. CDR3 sequence reads: CASSYSGTSGVYNEQFF.

The CDR3 sequence: CAWRASSLNEQFF. The rearrangement links TRBV30 to TRBJ2-1; TCRdb picks TRBD2, but there is no DNA to check that call. This CDR3 has 13 residues. CDR1 GTSNPN and CDR2 SVGIG come from the germline V gene (reference sequence).

The chain carries TRBV19 and TRBJ1-5; TCRdb lists TRBD1, though no DNA is available to test this call. The CDR3 has 15 amino acids. CDR1 is LNHDA and CDR2 is SQIVND in the germline V gene (reference sequence). CDR3 residues: CASKGRGNSNQPQHF.

This chain connects TRBV19 to TRBJ1-1. CDR3 length equals 13 residues. Germline V gene lookup returns CDR1 LNHDA and CDR2 SQIVND (reference sequence). Here the CDR3 reads CASSITSNTEAFF.

By frequency, this clonotype is large. The chain is built from TRBV29-1 and TRBJ2-2; TCRdb calls TRBD2, which cannot be checked without DNA. Germline values: CDR1 SQVTM, CDR2 ANQGSEA. The CDR3 sequence is 13 residues long. This CDR3 is CSASGGGTGELFF.

CDR3: CASSQDRQETQYF. This chain links TRBV6-5 with TRBJ2-5; as DNA is missing, the TRBD1 call by TCRdb cannot be tested. CDR1 is MNHEY and CDR2 is SVGAGI in the germline V gene. The CDR3 runs to 13 residues.

The gene calls are TRBV5-1 and TRBJ1-1; TCRdb lists TRBD1, though no DNA is available to test this call. Germline CDR1 is SGHRS and CDR2 is YFSETQ. The CDR3 is 16 amino acids. CDR3 in amino acids: CASSSEGTGSGTEAFF.

This clonotype is called medium-sized based on its frequency. The rearrangement links TRBV5-5 to TRBJ2-1; the TRBD2 assignment by TCRdb is unverifiable without DNA. CDR3 size: 17 residues. CDR1 is SGHKS and CDR2 is YYEKEE in the germline V gene (reference sequence). The CDR3 sequence is CASSQGVLAGVPGEQFF.

The chain is built from TRBV19 and TRBJ2-2; TCRdb's D call of TRBD1 is untestable without DNA. The germline V gene encodes CDR1 LNHDA and CDR2 SQIVND (reference sequence). This CDR3 contains 14 residues. The CDR3 sequence: CASSVLVGAGELFF.

This chain connects TRBV5-5 to TRBJ2-5; TCRdb names TRBD1, which stays unverified in the absence of DNA. The CDR3 consists of 16 residues. Germline values: CDR1 SGHKS, CDR2 YYEKEE (reference sequence). CDR3 sequence reads: CASSLGTGTSQETQYF.

V usage is TRBV19 and J usage is TRBJ2-2; TCRdb reports TRBD2, a call that lacks DNA to check it against. CDR3 size: 15 residues. Germline assignment: CDR1 LNHDA and CDR2 SQIVND (reference sequence). The chain's CDR3 is CASSIRVAGTGELFF.

This chain uses TRBV27 with TRBJ1-6; TCRdb's D gene call, TRBD1, goes unchecked for lack of DNA. CDR3 length equals 11 residues. From germline, CDR1 is MNHEY and CDR2 SMNVEV (reference sequence). CDR3 loop: CASSTGVALHF.

V and J are TRBV6-5 and TRBJ1-6. Germline-derived CDR1 and CDR2 are MNHEY and SVGAGI. The length of the CDR3 is 17 residues. The CDR3 is CASRAQRGSSYNSPLHF.

The chain recombines TRBV6-1 with TRBJ2-7; TCRdb's D gene call, TRBD1, goes unchecked for lack of DNA. The CDR3 consists of 14 residues. The germline CDR1 and CDR2 sequences are MNHNS and SASEGT. The CDR3 here is CASSEVAGVFEQYF.

The gene calls are TRBV30 and TRBJ1-4; TCRdb picks TRBD1, but there is no DNA to check that call. The CDR3 has 13 residues. The V gene's germline CDR1 is GTSNPN and CDR2 SVGIG (reference sequence). This CDR3 is CAWISPLDEKLFF. Complete variable domain (other parts from reference TRBV30 and TRBJ1-4): SQTIHQWPATLVQPVGSPLSLECTVEGTSNPNLYWYRQAAGRGLQLLFYSVGIGQISSEVPQNLSASRPQDRQFILSSKKLLLSDSGFYLCAWISPLDEKLFFGSGTQLSVL.

The V call is TRBV5-5, the J call TRBJ2-1; no DNA is available, so the TRBD2 call from TCRdb remains unchecked. The CDR3 runs to 15 residues. CDR1 and CDR2 from the germline V gene are SGHKS and YYEKEE (reference sequence). CDR3 sequence reads: CASSLISLSYNEQFF.

The gene calls are TRBV19 and TRBJ1-6. CDR3 size: 18 residues. The germline V gene has CDR1 LNHDA and CDR2 SQIVND (reference sequence). This CDR3 is CASSIDWPRSSYNSPLHF.

The V and J genes are TRBV19 and TRBJ1-2; the TCRdb D gene call, TRBD1, has no DNA to confirm it. CDR3 length equals 13 residues. The V gene's germline CDR1 is LNHDA and CDR2 SQIVND (reference sequence). Here the CDR3 reads CASRGQGAYGYTF.

The V gene is TRBV12-3 or TRBV12-4, the J gene TRBJ2-7; the D call of TRBD1 rests on TCRdb alone, since no DNA is present to check it. CDR3 length: 17 amino acids. CDR3 protein: CASSSRVGQGAPYEQYF.

The rearrangement links TRBV24-1 to TRBJ2-2; TCRdb reports TRBD2, a call that lacks DNA to check it against. CDR1 is KGHDR and CDR2 is SFDVKD in the germline V gene. The length of the CDR3 is 18 residues. This CDR3 is CATSDLKTGGPRTGELFF.

The CDR3 sequence: CASTSTDTQYF. The chain couples TRBV18 to TRBJ2-3. The germline V gene has CDR1 KGHSH and CDR2 LQKENI. CDR3 size: 11 residues.

V usage is TRBV19 and J usage is TRBJ2-2; TCRdb gives TRBD2 as the D gene, but with no DNA this cannot be confirmed. This CDR3 is built from 19 residues. Germline assignment: CDR1 LNHDA and CDR2 SQIVND (reference sequence). The CDR3 region is CASNQWGEGQAANTGELFF.

According to its frequency, this clonotype is large. V is TRBV29-1 and J is TRBJ2-1; absent DNA, TCRdb's TRBD2 call cannot be checked. Germline V gene sequence: CDR1 SQVTM, CDR2 ANQGSEA. There are 12 residues in the CDR3. CDR3 sequence reads: CSALAGPLEQFF.